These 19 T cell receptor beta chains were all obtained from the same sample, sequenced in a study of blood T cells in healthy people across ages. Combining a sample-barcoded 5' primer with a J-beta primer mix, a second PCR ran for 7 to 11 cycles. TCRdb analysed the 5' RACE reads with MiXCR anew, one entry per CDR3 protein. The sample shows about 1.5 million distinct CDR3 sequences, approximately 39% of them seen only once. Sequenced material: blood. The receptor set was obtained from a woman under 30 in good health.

CDR3 DNA sequence: TGTGCCAGCAGTGAATATTCGGGGGTCGGCCCTTATGGCTACACCTTC. Its protein is CASSEYSGVGPYGYTF. The chain recombines TRBV25-1 with TRBJ1-2; D is perhaps TRBD1 (5 bases). The germline V and J ends were trimmed by 0 bases and 5 bases, with 16 bases remaining between them. The CDR3 sequence is 16 residues long. Per the germline V gene, CDR1 is MGHDK and CDR2 is SYGVNS.

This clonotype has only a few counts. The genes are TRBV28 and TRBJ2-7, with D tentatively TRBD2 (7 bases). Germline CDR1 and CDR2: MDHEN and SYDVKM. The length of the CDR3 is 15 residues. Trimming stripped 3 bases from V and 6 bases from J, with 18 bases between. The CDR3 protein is CASSFTWEGVPEQYF. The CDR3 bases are TGTGCCAGCAGTTTTACGTGGGAGGGGGTTCCCGAGCAGTACTTC.

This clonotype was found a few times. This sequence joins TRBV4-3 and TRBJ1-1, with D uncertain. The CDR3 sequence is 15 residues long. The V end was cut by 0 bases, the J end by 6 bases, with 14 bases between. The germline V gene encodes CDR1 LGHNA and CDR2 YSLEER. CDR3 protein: CASSQDTGKVAEAFF. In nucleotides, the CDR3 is TGCGCCAGCAGCCAAGATACCGGTAAGGTTGCTGAAGCTTTCTTT.

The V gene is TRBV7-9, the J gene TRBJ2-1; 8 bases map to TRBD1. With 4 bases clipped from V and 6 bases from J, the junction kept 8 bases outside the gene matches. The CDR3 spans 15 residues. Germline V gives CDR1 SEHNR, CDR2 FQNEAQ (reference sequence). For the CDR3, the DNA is TGTGCCAGCAGCTCCCCGGACAGGGAGTTCAATGAGCAGTTCTTC. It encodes CASSSPDREFNEQFF.

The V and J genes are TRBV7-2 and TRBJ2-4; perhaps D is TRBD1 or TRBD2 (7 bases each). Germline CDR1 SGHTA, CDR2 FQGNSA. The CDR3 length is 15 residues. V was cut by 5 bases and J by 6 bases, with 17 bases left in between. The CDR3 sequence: CASSPPTGEGNIQYF. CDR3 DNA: TGTGCCAGCAGCCCCCCAACAGGGGAGGGAAACATTCAGTACTTC.

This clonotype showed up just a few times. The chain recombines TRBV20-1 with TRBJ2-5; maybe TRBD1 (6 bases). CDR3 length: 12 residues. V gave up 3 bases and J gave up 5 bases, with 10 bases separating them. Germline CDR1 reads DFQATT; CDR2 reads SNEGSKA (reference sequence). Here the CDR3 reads CSARDSLETQYF. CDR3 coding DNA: TGCAGTGCTAGGGACAGTCTGGAGACCCAGTACTTC.

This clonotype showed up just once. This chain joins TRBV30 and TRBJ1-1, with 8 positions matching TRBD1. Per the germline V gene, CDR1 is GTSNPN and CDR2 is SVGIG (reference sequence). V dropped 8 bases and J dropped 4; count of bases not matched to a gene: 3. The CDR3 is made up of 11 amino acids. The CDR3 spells CAGTGGTEAFF. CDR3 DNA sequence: TGTGCCGGTACAGGGGGCACTGAAGCTTTCTTT.

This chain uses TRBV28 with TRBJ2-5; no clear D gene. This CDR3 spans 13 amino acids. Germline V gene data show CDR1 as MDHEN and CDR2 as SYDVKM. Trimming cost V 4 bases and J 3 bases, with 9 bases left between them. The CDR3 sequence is CASSWDSKETQYF. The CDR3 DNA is TGTGCCAGCAGTTGGGATTCAAAAGAGACCCAGTACTTC.

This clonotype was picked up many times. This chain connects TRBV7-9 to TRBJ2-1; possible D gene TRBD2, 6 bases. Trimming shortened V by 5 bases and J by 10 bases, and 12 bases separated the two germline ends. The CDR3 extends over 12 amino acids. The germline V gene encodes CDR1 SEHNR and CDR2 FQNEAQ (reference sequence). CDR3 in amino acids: CASSDGGLEQFF. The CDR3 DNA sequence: TGTGCCAGCAGCGACGGGGGACTCGAGCAGTTCTTC.

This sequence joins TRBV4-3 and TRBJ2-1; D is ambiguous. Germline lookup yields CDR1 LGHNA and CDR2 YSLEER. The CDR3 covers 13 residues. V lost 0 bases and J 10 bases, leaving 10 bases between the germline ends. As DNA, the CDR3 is TGCGCCAGCAGCCAAGAAGCGAGACGGGAGCAGTTCTTC. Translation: CASSQEARREQFF.

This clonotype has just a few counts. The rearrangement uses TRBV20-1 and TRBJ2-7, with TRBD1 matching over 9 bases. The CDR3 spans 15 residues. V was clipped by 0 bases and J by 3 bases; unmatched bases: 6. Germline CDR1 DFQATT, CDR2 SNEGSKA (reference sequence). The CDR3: CSARDGDRARYEQYF. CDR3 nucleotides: TGCAGTGCTAGAGACGGGGACAGGGCCCGCTACGAGCAGTACTTC.

CDR3 sequence: CASSQDSAEGNEQFF. CDR3 DNA: TGTGCCAGCAGCCAAGATTCTGCCGAGGGTAATGAGCAGTTCTTC. The J gene is TRBJ2-1, the V gene TRBV3-1; the D gene is possibly TRBD2 (5 bases). The germline V gene has CDR1 LGHDT and CDR2 YNNKEL (reference sequence). Trimming took off 0 bases at V and 7 bases at J, with 13 bases between the two ends. The CDR3 runs to 15 residues.

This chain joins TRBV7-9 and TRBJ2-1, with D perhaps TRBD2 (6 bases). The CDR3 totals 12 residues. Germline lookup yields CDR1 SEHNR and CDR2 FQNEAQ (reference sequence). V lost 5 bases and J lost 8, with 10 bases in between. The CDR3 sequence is CASSAGTHEQFF. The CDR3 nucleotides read TGTGCCAGCAGCGCCGGGACTCATGAGCAGTTCTTC.

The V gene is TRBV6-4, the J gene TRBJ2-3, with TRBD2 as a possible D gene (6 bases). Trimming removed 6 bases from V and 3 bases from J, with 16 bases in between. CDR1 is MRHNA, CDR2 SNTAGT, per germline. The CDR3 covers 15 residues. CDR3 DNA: TGTGCCAGCAGAGCCGGAGTAGCGGAGACAGATACGCAGTATTTT. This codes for CASRAGVAETDTQYF.

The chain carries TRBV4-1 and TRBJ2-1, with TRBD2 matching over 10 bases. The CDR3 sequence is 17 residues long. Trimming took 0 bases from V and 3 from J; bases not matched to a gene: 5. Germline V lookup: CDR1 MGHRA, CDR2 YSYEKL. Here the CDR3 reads CASSQETSGRLYNEQFF. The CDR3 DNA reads TGCGCCAGCAGCCAAGAGACTAGCGGGCGCCTCTACAATGAGCAGTTCTTC.

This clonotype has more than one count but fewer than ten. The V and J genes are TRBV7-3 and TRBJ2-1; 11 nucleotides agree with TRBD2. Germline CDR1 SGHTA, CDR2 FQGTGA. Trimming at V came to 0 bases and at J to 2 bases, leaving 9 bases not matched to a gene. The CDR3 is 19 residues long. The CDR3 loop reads CASSLTGTATSGTYNEQFF. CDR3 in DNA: TGTGCCAGCAGCTTAACCGGGACAGCGACTAGCGGGACCTACAATGAGCAGTTCTTC.

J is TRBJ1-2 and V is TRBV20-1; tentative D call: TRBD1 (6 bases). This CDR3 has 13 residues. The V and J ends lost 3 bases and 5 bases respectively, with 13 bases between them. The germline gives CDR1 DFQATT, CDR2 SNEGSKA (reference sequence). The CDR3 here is CSASPTGTYGYTF. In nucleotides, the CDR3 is TGCAGTGCTAGCCCCACAGGGACTTATGGCTACACCTTC.

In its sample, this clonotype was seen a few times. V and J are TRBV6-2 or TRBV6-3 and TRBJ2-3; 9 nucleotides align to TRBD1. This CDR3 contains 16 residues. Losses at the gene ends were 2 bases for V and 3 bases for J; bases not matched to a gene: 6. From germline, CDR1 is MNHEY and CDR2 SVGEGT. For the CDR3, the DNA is TGTGCCAGCAGTTACGGGACAGGGAGCAAAACAGATACGCAGTATTTT. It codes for CASSYGTGSKTDTQYF.

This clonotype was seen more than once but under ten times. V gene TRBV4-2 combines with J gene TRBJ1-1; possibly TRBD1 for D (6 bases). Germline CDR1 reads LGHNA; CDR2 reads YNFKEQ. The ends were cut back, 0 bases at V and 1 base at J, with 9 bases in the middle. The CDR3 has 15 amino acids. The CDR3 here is CASSQDQTGNTEAFF. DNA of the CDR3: TGTGCCAGCAGCCAAGATCAGACAGGGAACACTGAAGCTTTCTTT.